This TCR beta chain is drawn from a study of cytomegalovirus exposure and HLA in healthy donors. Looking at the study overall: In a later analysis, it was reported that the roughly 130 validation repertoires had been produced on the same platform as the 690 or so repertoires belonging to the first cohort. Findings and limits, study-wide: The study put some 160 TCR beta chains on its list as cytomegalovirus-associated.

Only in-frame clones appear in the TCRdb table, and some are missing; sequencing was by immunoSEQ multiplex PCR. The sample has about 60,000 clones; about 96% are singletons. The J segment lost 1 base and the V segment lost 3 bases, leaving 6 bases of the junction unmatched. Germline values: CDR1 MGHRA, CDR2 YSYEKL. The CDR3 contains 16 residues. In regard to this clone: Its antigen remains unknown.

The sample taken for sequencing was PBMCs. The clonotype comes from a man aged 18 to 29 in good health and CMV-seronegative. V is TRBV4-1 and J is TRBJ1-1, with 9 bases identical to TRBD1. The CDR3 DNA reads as TGCGCCAGCAGCCAGACCCACAGGGGGCGGAACACTGAAGCTTTCTTT. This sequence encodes CASSQTHRGRNTEAFF.